The 6 T cell receptor beta chains in this list originate from one sample, sequenced in a study of T cells expressing NK-cell markers. TCRdb reworked the 5' RACE reads into one entry per CDR3 protein, no DNA. The sample table includes about 410,000 distinct CDR3 sequences. The sequenced sample was blood T cells: a sorted CD56 or NKG2C T cell subset, CD4+ or CD8+ T cells, or bulk PBMC T cells (not recorded which). These TCRs come from a woman between 45 and 65 years old in good health.

The CDR3 sequence: CASSLDGAGRYNEQFF. V gene TRBV11-2 combines with J gene TRBJ2-1; TCRdb's D call, TRBD1, is unchecked because there is no DNA. CDR3 length: 16 amino acids. Germline CDR1 and CDR2: SGHAT and FQNNGV. The full variable domain, its missing parts supplied by reference TRBV11-2 and TRBJ2-1, is EAGVAQSPRYKIIEKRQSVAFWCNPISGHATLYWYQQILGQGPKLLIQFQNNGVVDDSQLPKDRFSAERLKGVDSTLKIQPAKLEDSAVYLCASSLDGAGRYNEQFFGPGTRLTVL.

V and J are TRBV20-1 and TRBJ1-6; the D gene TCRdb calls, TRBD1, cannot be checked with no DNA. CDR1 and CDR2 (germline): DFQATT, SNEGSKA (reference sequence). The CDR3 contains 15 residues. CDR3 residues: CSAQVPGPFNSPLHF.

The chain uses TRBV3-1 and TRBJ2-1; the D call from TCRdb, TRBD2, cannot be confirmed without DNA. Per the germline V gene, CDR1 is LGHDT and CDR2 is YNNKEL (reference sequence). The CDR3 runs 14 residues. The CDR3 loop is CASSRALREQSQFF.

The genes are TRBV10-3 and TRBJ1-2. In germline, CDR1 is ENHRY, CDR2 SYGVKD. CDR3 size: 14 residues. This chain's CDR3 is CAIRDRRLSYGYTF.

The CDR3 here is CASRKDSQETQYF. The chain is built from TRBV28 and TRBJ2-5; TCRdb selects TRBD1, and the lack of DNA leaves this call unchecked. This CDR3 comprises 13 residues. CDR1 is MDHEN, CDR2 SYDVKM, per germline.

V usage is TRBV5-5 and J usage is TRBJ1-3; TCRdb calls TRBD1, which cannot be checked without DNA. CDR3 length equals 16 residues. Germline V CDR1 and CDR2: SGHKS, YYEKEE (reference sequence). This chain's CDR3 is CASSSSTGGYGNTIYF. The variable domain in full, with the rest retrieved from reference TRBV5-5 and TRBJ1-3, is DAGVTQSPTHLIKTRGQQVTLRCSPISGHKSVSWYQQVLGQGPQFIFQYYEKEERGRGNFPDRFSARQFPNYSSELNVNALLLGDSALYLCASSSSTGGYGNTIYFGEGSWLTVV.